Shown below are 10 T cell receptor beta chains from a single sample sequenced in a study of monozygotic twins with inflammatory bowel disease (dated by TCRdb to between 2018 and 2021). Libraries were prepared through 5' RACE. The instrument was an Illumina HiSeq 2500. The reads went through TCRdb reprocessing, and each CDR3 protein sequence gets one entry with no DNA. The sample table includes about 210,000 distinct CDR3 sequences. 1.6% of the sample is taken by the ten largest. The sequencing sample was made of blood. The receptors derive from a human donor with ulcerative colitis or Crohn's disease, or a healthy co-twin of an affected twin (not recorded which).

This chain connects TRBV4-1 to TRBJ1-4; the D call of TRBD1 rests on TCRdb alone, since no DNA is present to check it. Germline CDR1 MGHRA, CDR2 YSYEKL. The CDR3 is made up of 18 amino acids. The CDR3 protein is CASSQDLAGGKEDEKLFF.

The chain is built from TRBV5-1 and TRBJ2-1; there is no DNA to check the TCRdb D call of TRBD1. This CDR3 is built from 14 residues. Germline V gene sequence: CDR1 SGHRS, CDR2 YFSETQ. The CDR3 here is CASSLSGGRDEQFF.

V and J are TRBV5-1 and TRBJ2-7; TCRdb designates TRBD1, a call that cannot be tested without DNA. The CDR3 runs to 15 residues. The germline V gene encodes CDR1 SGHRS and CDR2 YFSETQ. CDR3 residues: CASSPAGTGFGEQYF.

V usage is TRBV27 and J usage is TRBJ2-2; the D call of TRBD2 rests on TCRdb alone, since no DNA is present to check it. Germline CDR1 is MNHEY and CDR2 is SMNVEV (reference sequence). The CDR3 extends over 17 amino acids. This CDR3 is CASSFRRASANTGELFF.

Here the CDR3 reads CASSPGGNSGETQYF. V gene TRBV5-4 combines with J gene TRBJ2-5; TCRdb proposes TRBD1, but this gene call is untestable without DNA. Germline V gene data show CDR1 as SGHNT and CDR2 as YYREEE (reference sequence). This CDR3 region has 15 residues. Using reference TRBV5-4 and TRBJ2-5 for the parts outside the CDR3, the full variable domain is ETGVTQSPTHLIKTRGQQVTLRCSSQSGHNTVSWYQQALGQGPQFIFQYYREEENGRGNFPPRFSGLQFPNYSSELNVNALELDDSALYLCASSPGGNSGETQYFGPGTRLLVL.

The V call is TRBV20-1, the J call TRBJ1-1. This CDR3 is built from 15 residues. The germline CDR1 and CDR2 sequences are DFQATT and SNEGSKA (reference sequence). CDR3 protein: CSAPRADTTNTEAFF.

The chain recombines TRBV5-6 with TRBJ1-4. Germline loops: CDR1 SGHDT, CDR2 YYEEEE. This CDR3 has 16 amino acids. CDR3 protein: CASSLGGSGANEKLFF. Combining the CDR3 with reference TRBV5-6 and TRBJ1-4 gives the whole variable domain DAGVTQSPTHLIKTRGQQVTLRCSPKSGHDTVSWYQQALGQGPQFIFQYYEEEERQRGNFPDRFSGHQFPNYSSELNVNALLLGDSALYLCASSLGGSGANEKLFFGSGTQLSVL.

The chain employs TRBV10-3 and TRBJ2-7. Germline CDR1 and CDR2: ENHRY and SYGVKD. The CDR3 runs to 17 residues. The CDR3 spells CAISESLTGNFAYEQYF.

The V and J genes are TRBV7-2 and TRBJ2-5; TCRdb proposes TRBD1, but this gene call is untestable without DNA. The germline CDR1 and CDR2 sequences are SGHTA and FQGNSA. The CDR3 is 17 amino acids. The CDR3 region is CASSLGGFRDSRVTQYF.

The chain joins TRBV10-3 to TRBJ2-7; TCRdb selects TRBD1, and the lack of DNA leaves this call unchecked. The V gene's germline CDR1 is ENHRY and CDR2 SYGVKD. The CDR3 runs to 13 residues. CDR3 protein: CAVSTGGSYEQYF.